This TCR beta chain was obtained from a study of molecular identifiers for immune sequencing clone quantification. Preparation of naive CD8 libraries involved 20,000 to 1,000,000 sorted cells and 10%, 30% or 50% RNA. The authors gated naive CD8 T cells as CD8+CD4-CCR7+CD45RA+ for sorting. Listed TCR primers, together with previously described methods, were used for the bulk TCR libraries. TCRdb called the PCR reads again in MiXCR, with one record for every CDR3 protein. The sample holds approximately 500,000 distinct CDR3 sequences, around 21% seen once. Regarding the study as a whole: In naive cells, under 1% of molecules belonged to clones above 20 RNA copies, against over 99% in effector cells.

There are 12 residues in the CDR3. Germline V gene sequence: CDR1 SQVTM, CDR2 ANQGSEA. The J segment lost 4 bases and the V segment lost 4 bases, leaving 4 bases of the junction unmatched. On this clonotype: Its matching antigen is unknown.

The receptor was derived from a human donor in good health. Some libraries in this study had Jurkat cell RNA spiked in. The specimen sequenced was naive CD8+ T cells from blood, with Jurkat cell RNA spiked in. Subset defined: FACS-sorted CD8+CD4-CCR7+CD45RA+ naive T cells. The rearrangement links TRBV29-1 to TRBJ2-7, with 7 bases that match TRBD2. CDR3 in amino acids: CSVGGGGYEQYF. CDR3 DNA: TGCAGCGTTGGCGGGGGAGGATACGAGCAGTACTTC.